This is a list of T cell receptor beta chains from one sample in a study of Graves' ophthalmopathy and Graves' hyperthyroidism. MiXCR, run by TCRdb on the multiplex PCR reads, gives a single entry per CDR3 protein. The table includes 200,000 to 250,000 distinct CDR3 sequences, around 42% detected once. The sample was peripheral blood. The receptor source for this set is an adult man with Graves' ophthalmopathy. CDR3s include the opening cysteine and the closing phenylalanine or tryptophan. Each record gives: clone size, J gene, V gene, D gene, CDR3 protein, CDR3 DNA. The D gene is left open where the match is weak. Clone size, where shown, is once, few, many, or a class for clones that have expanded.

size: .; J: TRBJ2-5; V: TRBV6-5; D: .; CDR3: CASSYRVPGETQYF; DNA: TGTGCCAGCAGTTACAGGGTTCCGGGTGAGACCCAGTACTTC
size: .; J: TRBJ2-5; V: TRBV11-2; D: .; CDR3: CASSLAIGTQYF; DNA: TGTGCCAGCAGCTTGGCGATCGGGACCCAGTACTTC
size: .; J: TRBJ2-7; V: TRBV7-8; D: TRBD2; CDR3: CASSFGGSVYEQYF; DNA: TGTGCCAGCAGCTTTGGCGGGAGTGTCTACGAGCAGTACTTC
size: .; J: TRBJ2-7; V: TRBV3-1; D: TRBD2; CDR3: CASTQAGVGEQYF; DNA: TGTGCCAGTACCCAAGCGGGAGTGGGCGAGCAGTACTTC
size: .; J: TRBJ2-7; V: TRBV5-4; D: .; CDR3: CASSVEAGSNEQYF; DNA: TGTGCCAGCAGCGTTGAAGCCGGCTCAAACGAGCAGTACTTC
size: .; J: TRBJ1-5; V: TRBV12-3/TRBV12-4; D: .; CDR3: CASRTGSAISNQPQHF; DNA: TGTGCCAGCAGAACTGGGAGCGCCATTAGCAATCAGCCCCAGCATTTT
size: many; J: TRBJ1-1; V: TRBV12-3/TRBV12-4; D: .; CDR3: CASSLMRAEAFF; DNA: TGTGCCAGCAGTTTAATGCGAGCCGAAGCTTTCTTT
size: few; J: TRBJ1-1; V: TRBV2; D: .; CDR3: CASSVDKGKAFF; DNA: TGTGCCAGCAGTGTCGATAAGGGGAAAGCTTTCTTT
size: .; J: TRBJ2-7; V: TRBV10-3; D: TRBD2; CDR3: CASSEGRTSTYEQYF; DNA: TGTGCCAGCAGTGAGGGAAGGACTAGTACCTACGAGCAGTACTTC
size: few; J: TRBJ2-2; V: TRBV9; D: .; CDR3: CASSGAQGGELFF; DNA: TGTGCCAGCAGCGGCGCGCAGGGCGGGGAGCTGTTTTTT
size: .; J: TRBJ2-2; V: TRBV29-1; D: TRBD2; CDR3: CSVRGLAGALGELFF; DNA: TGCAGCGTTCGCGGACTAGCGGGAGCCCTGGGGGAGCTGTTTTTT
size: .; J: TRBJ2-7; V: TRBV6-5; D: TRBD1; CDR3: CASRTGDEQYF; DNA: TGTGCCAGCAGGACAGGGGACGAGCAGTACTTC
size: many; J: TRBJ2-7; V: TRBV7-9; D: .; CDR3: CASSLLGYEQYF; DNA: TGTGCCAGCAGCTTATTGGGGTACGAGCAGTACTTC
size: few; J: TRBJ2-7; V: TRBV6-5; D: .; CDR3: CASSYRDRYEQYF; DNA: TGTGCCAGCAGTTATAGGGACCGCTACGAGCAGTACTTC
size: once; J: TRBJ2-5; V: TRBV13; D: TRBD2; CDR3: CASSWGLAGSRSGETQYF; DNA: TGTGCCAGCAGCTGGGGACTAGCGGGGTCTAGATCAGGAGAGACCCAGTACTTC
size: few; J: TRBJ2-7; V: TRBV9; D: TRBD2; CDR3: CASSYRRGRPTYEQYF; DNA: TGTGCCAGCAGTTATCGTCGCGGGAGGCCGACCTACGAGCAGTACTTC
size: .; J: TRBJ2-7; V: TRBV9; D: TRBD2; CDR3: CASSPGGGRALTYEQYF; DNA: TGTGCCAGCAGCCCCGGAGGCGGGAGGGCCCTTACCTACGAGCAGTACTTC
size: .; J: TRBJ2-5; V: TRBV7-9; D: TRBD1; CDR3: CASSSRQGVETQYF; DNA: TGTGCCAGCAGCTCCCGACAGGGAGTGGAGACCCAGTACTTC
size: few; J: TRBJ1-4; V: TRBV6-1; D: TRBD1; CDR3: CASSVGQGAGKLFF; DNA: TGTGCCAGCAGTGTCGGACAGGGGGCGGGAAAACTGTTTTTT
size: few; J: TRBJ1-1; V: TRBV9; D: TRBD1; CDR3: CASSTQGASTEAFF; DNA: TGTGCCAGCAGTACACAGGGGGCGAGCACTGAAGCTTTCTTT